This passage covers 16 T cell receptor beta chains from one sample sequenced in a study of cytomegalovirus exposure and HLA in healthy donors. Amplification used 60 Vbeta primers and 13 Jbeta primers. Here immunoSEQ multiplex PCR was the method, and the copy in TCRdb shows in-frame clones only, minus some. This table has 150,000 to 200,000 clones, around 83% appearing once. The material sequenced was PBMCs. The source of these receptors is a woman aged 45-59 years in good health and CMV-seropositive.

The chain recombines TRBV6-5 with TRBJ2-5, with D possibly TRBD2 on 6 matching bases. V lost 5 bases and J lost 5, with 12 bases in between. The CDR3 has 13 residues. Germline V CDR1 and CDR2: MNHEY, SVGAGI. The CDR3 spells CASSRGSGETQYF. DNA for the CDR3: TGTGCCAGCAGTCGGGGGAGTGGCGAGACCCAGTACTTC.

The chain employs TRBV7-9 and TRBJ2-7; 8 positions match TRBD2. The CDR3 totals 14 residues. The germline gives CDR1 SEHNR, CDR2 FQNEAQ (reference sequence). Unmatched junction bases numbered 3, after V lost 2 bases and J lost 3 bases. The CDR3 sequence: CASSLNSGGYEQYF. As DNA, the CDR3 is TGTGCCAGCAGCTTAAACAGCGGGGGCTACGAGCAGTACTTC.

The chain recombines TRBV5-1 with TRBJ2-3, with TRBD2 matching 10 bases. Germline V gene sequence: CDR1 SGHRS, CDR2 YFSETQ. V was pared by 1 base and J by 7 bases, with 6 bases of the junction left unmatched. The CDR3 extends over 15 amino acids. The CDR3 sequence is CASSLWPSGSNTQYF. In DNA form, the CDR3 reads TGCGCCAGCAGCTTGTGGCCTAGCGGGAGCAATACGCAGTATTTT.

The chain joins TRBV2 to TRBJ1-5; 10 bases line up with TRBD1. The CDR3 is 15 residues long. Germline V gene data show CDR1 as SNHLY and CDR2 as FYNNEI. V dropped 4 bases and J dropped 5; count of bases not matched to a gene: 5. DNA for the CDR3: TGTGCCAGCAGTGGGCTCGGGACAGGGGATCAGCCCCAGCATTTT. Amino acids: CASSGLGTGDQPQHF.

The table lists this clone with a few counts. The J gene is TRBJ1-4, the V gene TRBV6-1; 8 bases agree with TRBD1. The V gene end was trimmed by 7 bases and the J gene end by 7 bases; junction bases not matched to a gene: 11. Per the germline V gene, CDR1 is MNHNS and CDR2 is SASEGT. This CDR3 region has 15 residues. CDR3 in amino acids: CASTPGGAGFEKLFF. In DNA form, the CDR3 reads TGTGCCAGCACCCCAGGGGGCGCAGGTTTTGAAAAACTGTTTTTT.

This clone has a handful of counts. This sequence joins TRBV28 and TRBJ1-3; 8 bases align to TRBD1. The ends lost 3 bases at V and 3 bases at J; junction bases unmatched: 4. Germline values: CDR1 MDHEN, CDR2 SYDVKM. The CDR3 covers 15 residues. CDR3 amino acids: CASSLLTGVGNTIYF. The CDR3 DNA follows: TGTGCCAGCAGTTTGTTGACAGGGGTTGGAAACACCATATATTTT. The full variable domain, in which reference TRBV28 and TRBJ1-3 provide the parts outside the CDR3, is DVKVTQSSRYLVKRTGEKVFLECVQDMDHENMFWYRQDPGLGLRLIYFSYDVKMKEKGDIPEGYSVSREKKERFSLILESASTNQTSMYLCASSLLTGVGNTIYFGEGSWLTVV.

This clone has just one count. The V call is TRBV23-1, the J call TRBJ1-6; D may be TRBD1 (6 bases). TRBV23-1 is annotated as an ORF whose role is uncertain. The CDR3 contains 14 residues. V lost 8 bases to trimming and J lost 9 bases, with 17 bases between them. The CDR3 DNA reads TGCGCCAGCGGGACGTCACAGGGATCTTCACCCCTCCACTTT. Protein product: CASGTSQGSSPLHF.

The chain uses TRBV7-9 and TRBJ1-5; tentatively, D is TRBD1 (6 bases). Germline V gene lookup returns CDR1 SEHNR and CDR2 FQNEAQ (reference sequence). Trimming left V 5 bases short and J 0 bases short, with 23 bases between. This CDR3 spans 19 amino acids. CDR3 protein: CASSQGRAGDTYSNQPQHF. The CDR3 DNA sequence: TGTGCCAGCAGCCAAGGTCGGGCGGGGGACACTTATAGCAATCAGCCCCAGCATTTT.

The chain recombines TRBV19 with TRBJ2-4; tentatively, D is TRBD1 (6 bases). In germline, CDR1 is LNHDA, CDR2 SQIVND (reference sequence). This CDR3 has 13 residues. V was cut by 6 bases and J by 11 bases, with 17 bases left in between. The chain's CDR3 is CASRGPIAGVQYF. The CDR3 coding sequence is TGTGCCAGTAGGGGACCTATAGCAGGGGTTCAGTACTTC.

J is TRBJ1-1 and V is TRBV6-5; a weak D match, TRBD1 (5 bases). Germline V gene data show CDR1 as MNHEY and CDR2 as SVGAGI. The CDR3 covers 14 residues. The V end was cut by 5 bases, the J end by 6 bases, with 16 bases between. The CDR3 is CASSDYGGPPEAFF. The CDR3 region has the DNA TGTGCCAGCAGTGACTACGGGGGTCCCCCTGAAGCTTTCTTT.

The chain carries TRBV5-4 and TRBJ2-3; no firm D call. This CDR3 has 14 residues. The V end lost 2 bases, the J end lost 2 bases, and 9 bases lay between the germline ends. Per germline, CDR1 SGHNT and CDR2 YYREEE (reference sequence). The CDR3 nucleotides are TGTGCCAGCAGCTTAGACTCTGCCACAGATACGCAGTATTTT. It codes for CASSLDSATDTQYF.

V is TRBV5-1 and J is TRBJ1-2, with D hard to call. This CDR3 comprises 14 residues. Germline values: CDR1 SGHRS, CDR2 YFSETQ. The V end lost 6 bases, the J end lost 8 bases, and 20 bases lay between the germline ends. The CDR3 DNA reads TGCGCCAGCACCCTGGGAGCGCTACCCATGGGCTACACCTTC. This encodes CASTLGALPMGYTF.

This chain links TRBV7-3 with TRBJ2-1; a possible D gene is TRBD2 (5 bases). The germline V gene encodes CDR1 SGHTA and CDR2 FQGTGA. This CDR3 is built from 14 residues. Trimming shortened V by 2 bases and J by 5 bases, and 10 bases separated the two germline ends. This chain's CDR3 is CASSLDSGDNEQFF. CDR3 sequence (DNA): TGTGCCAGCAGCTTAGATTCCGGGGACAATGAGCAGTTCTTC.

The chain employs TRBV5-1 and TRBJ2-7; D perhaps matches TRBD2 (6 bases). This CDR3 region has 12 residues. V was shortened by 4 bases and J by 6 bases, with 11 bases between the two germline ends. Per germline, CDR1 SGHRS and CDR2 YFSETQ. CDR3 in DNA: TGCGCCAGCAGCAACACTAGCAGCGAGCAGTACTTC. Residues: CASSNTSSEQYF. The full variable domain, with the rest looked up from reference TRBV5-1 and TRBJ2-7, is KAGVTQTPRYLIKTRGQQVTLSCSPISGHRSVSWYQQTPGQGLQFLFEYFSETQRNKGNFPGRFSGRQFSNSRSEMNVSTLELGDSALYLCASSNTSSEQYFGPGTRLTVT.

This chain links TRBV11-3 with TRBJ2-5, with TRBD2 matching 7 bases. The germline CDR1 and CDR2 sequences are SGHNT and YENEEA. V shed 2 bases and J 5 bases; nucleotides not matched to a gene: 11. CDR3 length: 16 amino acids. CDR3: CASSLRTHGGGETQYF. CDR3 nucleotides: TGTGCCAGCAGCTTACGGACCCACGGGGGAGGGGAGACCCAGTACTTC. Based on the CDR3 plus reference TRBV11-3 and TRBJ2-5, the full variable domain is EAGVVQSPRYKIIEKKQPVAFWCNPISGHNTLYWYLQNLGQGPELLIRYENEEAVDDSQLPKDRFSAERLKGVDSTLKIQPAELGDSAVYLCASSLRTHGGGETQYFGPGTRLLVL.

The V gene is TRBV27, the J gene TRBJ1-1, with 7 nucleotides matching TRBD1. Germline trimming cut 5 bases from V and 5 bases from J; bases unmatched to any gene: 8. Germline V gene sequence: CDR1 MNHEY, CDR2 SMNVEV (reference sequence). This CDR3 comprises 14 residues. CDR3 loop: CASSTDRARTEAFF. In nucleotides, the CDR3 is TGTGCCAGCAGTACTGACAGGGCCCGAACTGAAGCTTTCTTT.